The clone carrying this T cell receptor beta chain is medium-sized. The target antigen is unknown. Germline CDR1 MDHEN, CDR2 SYDVKM. The CDR3 length is 12 residues. Trimming removed 2 bases from V and 3 bases from J, with 5 bases in between. This sample stems from a study of circulating CD8 cells and anti-PD-1 response in melanoma. Study-wide points: DNEG was most diverse; TIGIT repertoires were least diverse. Subset repertoires were largely private at M1, with under 8% shared.

Four subsets defined by PD-1 and/or TIGIT were sorted from live CD3+CD8+TCRalphabeta+ cells. TCR libraries were prepared from about 16 ng of total RNA with the QIAseq Immune Repertoire TCR panel. TCRdb re-analysed the reads in MiXCR, keeping a single row per CDR3 protein. The sample includes roughly 1,000 distinct CDR3 sequences, about 6.3% seen only once; the top ten take approximately 15%. The chain employs TRBV28 and TRBJ2-7, with no clear D. Sequenced here: CD8+ T cells from PBMCs, sampled at baseline or after one month of anti-PD-1 therapy (not recorded which). This sequence was found in a human donor with melanoma. In nucleotides, the CDR3 is TGTGCCAGCAGTTTACTACTCTACGAGCAGTACTTC. Protein: CASSLLLYEQYF.